The 17 T cell receptor beta chains reported below all come from one sample, sequenced in a study of blood T cells in healthy people across ages. For the second PCR, which ran for about 7 to 12 cycles, a sample-barcoded 5' primer and a J-beta primer mix were used. TCRdb fed the 5' RACE reads into MiXCR, producing one record per CDR3 protein. The sample includes 250,000 to 300,000 distinct CDR3 sequences, roughly a quarter seen only once; the top ten take approximately 30%. Sequencing was done on a sample of blood. Receptors were obtained from a woman in her sixties or seventies in good health.

CDR3 loop: CATKTGNTEAFF. CDR3 in DNA: TGTGCCACCAAGACAGGGAACACTGAAGCTTTCTTT. V is TRBV28 and J is TRBJ1-1; D possibly corresponds to TRBD1 (6 bases). V was cut by 10 bases and J by 1 base, with 10 bases left in between. Germline CDR1 and CDR2: MDHEN and SYDVKM. The CDR3 extends over 12 amino acids.

This clonotype was found a few times. The rearrangement links TRBV27 to TRBJ2-5; 9 bases map to TRBD2. The DNA end lines up better with TRBJ2-7; the J call may be wrong. This CDR3 contains 15 residues. In germline, CDR1 is MNHEY, CDR2 SMNVEV (reference sequence). The CDR3 protein is CASSLEVSGGYEQYF. DNA of the CDR3: TGTGCCAGCAGCTTAGAAGTCAGCGGGGGGTACGAGCAGTACTTC.

The chain uses TRBV6-1 and TRBJ2-1; 7 bases match TRBD1. Germline-derived CDR1 and CDR2 are MNHNS and SASEGT. CDR3 size: 15 residues. Germline trimming cut 8 bases from V and 10 bases from J; bases unmatched to any gene: 17. The CDR3 region has the DNA TGTGCCAGCGCACGAGGGGGCGATCTAATTAGGGAGCAGTTCTTC. It encodes CASARGGDLIREQFF.

The table lists this clonotype with a few counts. The rearrangement links TRBV7-2 to TRBJ1-4; D not resolved. Per germline, CDR1 SGHTA and CDR2 FQGNSA. This CDR3 is 15 amino acids long. V lost 0 bases and J 6 bases, leaving 11 bases between the germline ends. CDR3 protein: CASSLAPGSYEKLFF. Here the CDR3 DNA reads TGTGCCAGCAGCTTAGCGCCCGGGAGTTATGAAAAACTGTTTTTT. The full variable domain, with the rest looked up from reference TRBV7-2 and TRBJ1-4, is GAGVSQSPSNKVTEKGKDVELRCDPISGHTALYWYRQSLGQGLEFLIYFQGNSAPDKSGLPSDRFSAERTGGSVSTLTIQRTQQEDSAVYLCASSLAPGSYEKLFFGSGTQLSVL.

The V gene is TRBV5-6, the J gene TRBJ2-7; 8 nucleotides match TRBD2. The CDR3 extends over 14 amino acids. J gave up 4 bases and V 2 bases, and 5 bases lay outside the gene matches. Germline V lookup: CDR1 SGHDT, CDR2 YYEEEE. Here the CDR3 DNA reads TGTGCCAGCAGCTTCGGCGGGAGGCTTTACGAGCAGTACTTC. Translation gives CASSFGGRLYEQYF.

The rearrangement uses TRBV5-6 and TRBJ2-7; 8 bases map to TRBD2. This CDR3 comprises 16 residues. Per the germline V gene, CDR1 is SGHDT and CDR2 is YYEEEE. J gave up 0 bases and V 3 bases, and 8 bases lay outside the gene matches. CDR3 DNA: TGTGCCAGCAGCTGGGAGCGGGGGTCCTCCTCCTACGAGCAGTACTTC. Its translation: CASSWERGSSSYEQYF.

This clonotype was picked up a small number of times. J is TRBJ2-6 and V is TRBV4-1; 11 nucleotides line up with TRBD2. The CDR3 is 18 residues long. Unmatched junction bases numbered 3, after V lost 2 bases and J lost 0 bases. Per germline, CDR1 MGHRA and CDR2 YSYEKL. CDR3 in DNA: TGCGCCAGCAGCCAAAAGACTAGCGGGACCTCTGGGGCCAACGTCCTGACTTTC. Its translation is CASSQKTSGTSGANVLTF.

This chain links TRBV20-1 with TRBJ2-7, with D hard to call. Germline CDR1 is DFQATT and CDR2 is SNEGSKA (reference sequence). This CDR3 is built from 14 residues. The germline V and J ends were trimmed by 5 bases and 5 bases, with 19 bases remaining between them. In DNA, the CDR3 is TGCAGTGCTCAGAGTGGGGTCGTAGAACACGAGCAGTACTTC. Encoded protein: CSAQSGVVEHEQYF.

There are a few counts of this clonotype. The V and J genes are TRBV11-2 and TRBJ2-1, with D maybe TRBD2 (5 bases). Germline-derived CDR1 and CDR2 are SGHAT and FQNNGV. Trimming cost V 4 bases and J 4 bases, with 14 bases left between them. The CDR3 sequence is 15 residues long. The CDR3 DNA sequence: TGTGCCAGCAGCTCTAGACTGGGCGGGTACAATGAGCAGTTCTTC. It is translated as CASSSRLGGYNEQFF.

The chain is built from TRBV5-4 and TRBJ2-1; D tentatively fits TRBD1 or TRBD2 (5 bases each). The DNA end is more similar to TRBJ2-5, so the J call may be wrong. CDR1 and CDR2 (germline): SGHNT, YYREEE (reference sequence). The CDR3 is 13 residues long. The CDR3 bases are TGTGCCAGCAGGGATGGGACGGGCGAGACCCAGTACTTC. This encodes CASRDGTGETQYF.

This clonotype was counted a few times. The V gene is TRBV11-1, the J gene TRBJ2-7, with unresolved D. This CDR3 region has 11 residues. V lost 3 bases and J lost 6, with 6 bases in between. Germline-derived CDR1 and CDR2 are SGHAT and FQDESV (reference sequence). The CDR3 sequence is CASSFSGEQYF. In nucleotides, the CDR3 is TGTGCCAGCAGCTTTTCCGGCGAGCAGTACTTC.

At least ten counts were recorded for this clonotype. V is TRBV3-1 and J is TRBJ2-5; D is perhaps TRBD1 or TRBD2 (5 bases each). The CDR3 has 15 residues. Germline values: CDR1 LGHDT, CDR2 YNNKEL (reference sequence). Trimming took 2 bases from V and 2 from J, leaving 12 bases between them. In DNA form, the CDR3 reads TGTGCCAGCAGCCAAACCGGGACCAAACAAGAGACCCAGTACTTC. Amino acids: CASSQTGTKQETQYF.

This clonotype appeared a few times. The rearrangement uses TRBV28 and TRBJ2-1, with 7 positions matching TRBD2. CDR3 length: 15 residues. The ends lost 1 base at V and 1 base at J; junction bases unmatched: 1. From germline, CDR1 is MDHEN and CDR2 SYDVKM. DNA for the CDR3: TGTGCCAGCAGTTTATTCGGGGGGTCCTACAATGAGCAGTTCTTC. Its protein is CASSLFGGSYNEQFF.

As regards this clonotype: This clone may be a read error of a much larger clone one base away. V and J are TRBV7-9 and TRBJ1-2, with 9 bases that match TRBD1. CDR1 is SEHNR, CDR2 FQNEAQ, per germline (reference sequence). The CDR3 has 13 residues. Losses at the gene ends were 11 bases for V and 6 bases for J; bases not matched to a gene: 10. CDR3 bases: TGTGCCTCCGGGTCGGGACAGGGAGATGGCTACACCTTC. Its translation is CASGSGQGDGYTF.

This clonotype was seen more than once but under ten times. At one boundary the junction diverges from the germline segment, which might be a read error. The chain links TRBV14 to TRBJ1-5, with a weak D call TRBD1 (5 bases). In germline, CDR1 is SGHDN, CDR2 FVKESK. This CDR3 comprises 14 residues. CDR3 protein: CASSQAGAGQPQHF. CDR3 coding DNA: TGTGCCAGCAGTCAAGCCGGGGCCGGGCAGCCCCAGCATTTT.

V and J are TRBV27 and TRBJ2-2; possibly TRBD2 for D (6 bases). The CDR3 consists of 15 residues. CDR1 and CDR2 (germline): MNHEY, SMNVEV (reference sequence). Trimming left V 2 bases short and J 5 bases short, with 12 bases between. The DNA for the CDR3 is TGTGCCAGCAGTTTAAGCGGGTTGAGAACCGGGGAGCTGTTTTTT. Residues: CASSLSGLRTGELFF.

V gene TRBV3-1 combines with J gene TRBJ2-5; TRBD2 aligns across 13 bases. The J call may be faulty, since TRBJ2-7 better matches the DNA end. Per the germline V gene, CDR1 is LGHDT and CDR2 is YNNKEL (reference sequence). There are 15 residues in the CDR3. For the CDR3, the DNA is TGTGCCAGCAGCCAAGTGACTAGCGGGAGGTACGAGCAGTACTTC. It is translated as CASSQVTSGRYEQYF.